The 20 T cell receptor beta chains reported below all come from one sample, sequenced in a study of coeliac disease. Sequencing was performed with immunoSEQ multiplex PCR; in TCRdb, only in-frame clones are kept and a portion is missing. The sample shows about 3,300 clones, 71% of them seen only once. Sequenced sample: lymphocytes from the gut lamina propria. All receptors come from a man older than 75 without celiac disease.

The sample holds a few counts of this clone. The CDR3 bases are TGTGCCAGCAGTGTGGGGACTGCTAACTACGAGCAGTACTTC. Translating it yields CASSVGTANYEQYF. This chain connects TRBV6-1 to TRBJ2-7, with D maybe TRBD2 (6 bases). This CDR3 contains 14 residues. The germline gives CDR1 MNHNS, CDR2 SASEGT. Trimming took off 4 bases at V and 3 bases at J, with 13 bases between the two ends.

V usage is TRBV9 and J usage is TRBJ1-3; 10 bases agree with TRBD1. The germline V gene has CDR1 SGDLS and CDR2 YYNGEE. J was trimmed by 0 bases and V by 3 bases; bases with no gene match: 3. The CDR3 loop spans 16 amino acids. The DNA of the CDR3 is TGTGCCAGCAGCGCGACAGGGGGCTTCTCTGGAAACACCATATATTTT. It specifies CASSATGGFSGNTIYF.

For this clone: This specimen includes other DNA sequences encoding the same CDR3. The chain couples TRBV4-1 to TRBJ2-1; no definite D call. The germline gives CDR1 MGHRA, CDR2 YSYEKL. The CDR3 covers 13 residues. The V end was cut by 0 bases, the J end by 7 bases, with 7 bases between. The CDR3 coding sequence is TGCGCCAGCAGCCAAGATAAAAATAATGAGCAGTTCTTC. Protein product: CASSQDKNNEQFF.

This clone was picked up a small number of times. This chain joins TRBV7-9 and TRBJ2-2, with TRBD1 matching 7 bases. V dropped 1 base and J dropped 6; count of bases not matched to a gene: 5. This CDR3 has 15 amino acids. In germline, CDR1 is SEHNR, CDR2 FQNEAQ (reference sequence). The CDR3 spells CASSLDRGLPGELFF. CDR3 nucleotide sequence: TGTGCCAGCAGCTTAGACAGGGGTCTTCCCGGGGAGCTGTTTTTT.

This clone was seen a few times. The chain links TRBV5-6 to TRBJ1-2; the match to TRBD1 covers 8 bases. The germline CDR1 and CDR2 sequences are SGHDT and YYEEEE. The CDR3 is 14 amino acids. V lost 1 base and J lost 4; bases outside the gene matches: 3. DNA for the CDR3: TGTGCCAGCAGCTTGAGCCAGGGGGCCTATGGCTACACCTTC. Amino acid sequence: CASSLSQGAYGYTF.

The chain links TRBV28 to TRBJ1-5, with a possible D match to TRBD1 (6 bases). CDR3 length: 13 residues. Germline CDR1 is MDHEN and CDR2 is SYDVKM. V was cut by 8 bases and J by 3 bases, with 11 bases left in between. In DNA form, the CDR3 reads TGTGCCAGCGAGGACAGCCTCAATCAGCCCCAGCATTTT. Translated: CASEDSLNQPQHF.

The chain is built from TRBV7-9 and TRBJ1-5, with D possibly matching TRBD1 (6 bases). The germline V and J ends were trimmed by 5 bases and 5 bases, with 10 bases remaining between them. Germline loops: CDR1 SEHNR, CDR2 FQNEAQ (reference sequence). This CDR3 has 13 residues. The CDR3 spells CASSQDSDQPQHF. CDR3 DNA sequence: TGTGCCAGCAGCCAGGACAGTGATCAGCCCCAGCATTTT.

The chain combines TRBV19 with TRBJ2-2; tentative D call: TRBD1 (7 bases). This CDR3 region has 15 residues. Trimming took off 5 bases at V and 1 base at J, with 11 bases between the two ends. The germline CDR1 and CDR2 sequences are LNHDA and SQIVND (reference sequence). The chain's CDR3 is CASSGGTVNTGELFF. In nucleotides, the CDR3 is TGTGCCAGTAGTGGAGGGACAGTGAACACCGGGGAGCTGTTTTTT. The variable domain in full, with the rest retrieved from reference TRBV19 and TRBJ2-2, is DGGITQSPKYLFRKEGQNVTLSCEQNLNHDAMYWYRQDPGQGLRLIYYSQIVNDFQKGDIAEGYSVSREKKESFPLTVTSAQKNPTAFYLCASSGGTVNTGELFFGEGSRLTVL.

The V call is TRBV28, the J call TRBJ1-6, with 7 bases fitting TRBD1. This CDR3 has 16 residues. Germline CDR1 is MDHEN and CDR2 is SYDVKM. Trimming at V came to 3 bases and at J to 4 bases, leaving 6 bases not matched to a gene. The DNA of the CDR3 is TGTGCCAGCAGTTTCACCGGGACAGCGTATAATTCACCCCTCCACTTT. Its translation is CASSFTGTAYNSPLHF.

The rearrangement joins TRBV25-1 to TRBJ1-6, with D unresolved. V gave up 3 bases and J gave up 6 bases, with 12 bases separating them. This CDR3 comprises 15 residues. Germline-derived CDR1 and CDR2 are MGHDK and SYGVNS. The CDR3 DNA is TGTGCCAGCAGTGACTCCCAACAGCTTAATTCACCCCTCCACTTT. This gives the protein CASSDSQQLNSPLHF.

J is TRBJ2-1 and V is TRBV5-1, with TRBD1 matching 9 bases. With 4 bases clipped from V and 0 bases from J, the junction kept 5 bases outside the gene matches. CDR1 and CDR2 (germline): SGHRS, YFSETQ. The CDR3 has 16 amino acids. The CDR3 nucleotides are TGCGCCAGCAGCCCCGGGACAGGGCACTCCTACAATGAGCAGTTCTTC. It codes for CASSPGTGHSYNEQFF. The entire variable domain, with the rest obtained from reference TRBV5-1 and TRBJ2-1, is as follows: KAGVTQTPRYLIKTRGQQVTLSCSPISGHRSVSWYQQTPGQGLQFLFEYFSETQRNKGNFPGRFSGRQFSNSRSEMNVSTLELGDSALYLCASSPGTGHSYNEQFFGPGTRLTVL.

The chain links TRBV7-2 to TRBJ2-1, with 7 nucleotides matching TRBD2. The germline V gene encodes CDR1 SGHTA and CDR2 FQGNSA. With 7 bases clipped from V and 0 bases from J, the junction kept 6 bases outside the gene matches. This CDR3 comprises 15 residues. CDR3: CASTLIAGSYNEQFF. CDR3 sequence (DNA): TGTGCCAGCACCCTGATAGCGGGCTCCTACAATGAGCAGTTCTTC.

The chain uses TRBV11-2 and TRBJ2-3; TRBD2 matches at 11 bases. J was trimmed by 4 bases and V by 5 bases; bases with no gene match: 8. Germline lookup yields CDR1 SGHAT and CDR2 FQNNGV. CDR3 length equals 16 residues. The CDR3 loop reads CASSNSGRAGPDTQYF. The CDR3 DNA is TGTGCCAGCAGCAATAGCGGGAGGGCGGGGCCAGATACGCAGTATTTT. The full variable domain, its missing parts supplied by reference TRBV11-2 and TRBJ2-3, is EAGVAQSPRYKIIEKRQSVAFWCNPISGHATLYWYQQILGQGPKLLIQFQNNGVVDDSQLPKDRFSAERLKGVDSTLKIQPAKLEDSAVYLCASSNSGRAGPDTQYFGPGTRLTVL.

V is TRBV28 and J is TRBJ1-2; D possibly corresponds to TRBD1 (6 bases). The V gene lost 7 bases and the J gene lost 8 bases, with 23 bases spanning the gap. The length of the CDR3 is 15 residues. Germline CDR1 MDHEN, CDR2 SYDVKM. CDR3 sequence: CASTPRGRASMGYTF. In DNA, the CDR3 is TGTGCCAGCACCCCCAGGGGCAGGGCCTCTATGGGCTACACCTTC.

The genes are TRBV18 and TRBJ2-5, with TRBD1 as a possible D gene (5 bases). The V and J ends lost 0 bases and 1 base respectively, with 12 bases between them. CDR1 is KGHSH, CDR2 LQKENI, per germline. The CDR3 is 16 amino acids. This chain's CDR3 is CASSPPLAGRQETQYF. The CDR3 DNA follows: TGTGCCAGCTCACCACCGTTGGCAGGGCGCCAAGAGACCCAGTACTTC.

The chain links TRBV7-8 to TRBJ1-5; weak D call: TRBD1 (6 bases). Trimming removed 1 base at V and 2 bases at J, with 9 bases between. In germline, CDR1 is SGHVS, CDR2 FQNEAQ. The length of the CDR3 is 15 residues. CDR3 in amino acids: CASSLGTVGNQPQHF. The CDR3 DNA is TGTGCCAGCAGCTTAGGGACAGTCGGCAATCAGCCCCAGCATTTT.

This clone occurred once. This chain uses TRBV18 with TRBJ1-4; no definite D call. Germline CDR1 KGHSH, CDR2 LQKENI. V was trimmed by 2 bases and J by 12 bases, leaving 13 bases between them. The CDR3 runs to 13 residues. The CDR3 region is CASSPSRGEELFF. The CDR3, as DNA: TGTGCCAGCTCACCATCCCGAGGAGAGGAACTGTTTTTT.

The CDR3 nucleotides read TGTGCCAGCAGTGAAAGGGACACATTCTACGAGCAGTACTTC. Translated: CASSERDTFYEQYF. The chain is built from TRBV2 and TRBJ2-7; TRBD1 is a possible D gene (6 bases). This CDR3 region has 14 residues. V lost 2 bases to trimming and J lost 3 bases, with 11 bases between them. Germline lookup yields CDR1 SNHLY and CDR2 FYNNEI.

The V gene is TRBV19, the J gene TRBJ2-5, with a tentative D call TRBD1 (5 bases). V shed 3 bases and J shed 2 bases, with 7 bases lying between them. Germline V CDR1 and CDR2: LNHDA, SQIVND (reference sequence). This CDR3 spans 13 amino acids. CDR3 in DNA: TGTGCCAGTAGTATGGACACTCAAGAGACCCAGTACTTC. Its translation is CASSMDTQETQYF.

The gene calls are TRBV5-1 and TRBJ1-1; tentative D call: TRBD1 (6 bases). Germline V gene lookup returns CDR1 SGHRS and CDR2 YFSETQ. V lost 1 base to trimming and J lost 1 base, with 8 bases between them. The CDR3 has 14 amino acids. This chain's CDR3 is CASSLMGQNTEAFF. CDR3 DNA: TGCGCCAGCAGCTTGATGGGACAGAACACTGAAGCTTTCTTT.